This is a list of T cell receptor beta chains from one sample in a study of shared clonotypes between healthy human individuals. The assay was immunoSEQ multiplex PCR, and TCRdb's table has in-frame clones only and misses some. This sample carries more than 1.2 million clones, about 98.5% of them seen once, and the ten largest clones take 0.36%. The sequencing input was naive CD4+ T cells sorted from blood. These receptors originate from a man younger than 45 in good health. Each CDR3 is given with its conserved first and last residue. D genes are given only for firm matches. The size of a clone is reported for some rows only, either as once, few or many, or as a class for expanded clones.

j_call v_call d_call clone_size cdr3_length cdr3_nt cdr3_aa
TRBJ1-5 TRBV10-3 TRBD1 once 16 TGTGCCATCAGTGAGTCACCGGGACAGAGCAATCAGCCCCAGCATTTT CAISESPGQSNQPQHF
TRBJ2-5 TRBV5-1 TRBD2 . 17 TGCGCCAGCAGCCCCGGACTAGCGGGAGTTTACGGAGAGACCCAGTACTTC CASSPGLAGVYGETQYF
TRBJ2-7 TRBV6-5 . . 15 TGTGCCAGCAGTTACTCCGGGGTCGGACCTCGGCAGCAGTACTTC CASSYSGVGPRQQYF
TRBJ2-1 TRBV6-5 TRBD2 . 15 TGTGCCACTAAAGCTGGACGCGGGAGGTACAATGAGCAGTTCTTC CATKAGRGRYNEQFF
TRBJ2-7 TRBV14 TRBD1 once 16 TGTGCCAGCAGCCTTAAGACAGGGGTAAGCTCCTACGAGCAGTACTTC CASSLKTGVSSYEQYF
TRBJ1-4 TRBV4-3 . . 15 TGCGCCAGCAGCCAACAACAGCTACGGGATGAAAAACTGTTTTTT CASSQQQLRDEKLFF
TRBJ2-2 TRBV28 TRBD1 . 17 TGTGCCAGCAGTTTGCCCGGGACAGGGGCCCTCGGCGGGGAGCTGTTTTTT CASSLPGTGALGGELFF
TRBJ1-1 TRBV29-1 . once 15 TGCAGCGTTGTGGTTCAGGGAAGGGAGAACACTGAAGCTTTCTTT CSVVVQGRENTEAFF
TRBJ1-5 TRBV6-5 . . 15 TGTGCCAGCAGCCCCAGACAGGCAAGAGGGCAGCCCCAGCATTTT CASSPRQARGQPQHF
TRBJ2-3 TRBV5-1 TRBD2 . 17 TGCGCCAGCAGCTTTAGGGGGAGACTAGCGGACACAGATACGCAGTATTTT CASSFRGRLADTDTQYF
TRBJ2-5 TRBV29-1 TRBD2 . 14 TGCAGCGTTGATCGAAGCGGGACCGAAGAGACCCAGTACTTC CSVDRSGTEETQYF
TRBJ2-1 TRBV2 TRBD2 . 14 TGTGCCAGCAGTGTCGTCCAGCGGGACGGTGAGCAGTTCTTC CASSVVQRDGEQFF
TRBJ2-3 TRBV6-4 . . 14 TGTGCCAGCAGTCGGGACGGGTCTACAGATACGCAGTATTTT CASSRDGSTDTQYF
TRBJ1-4 TRBV27 . . 13 TGTGCCAGCAGTTTATCAGGGCTTACTAAACTGTTTTTT CASSLSGLTKLFF
TRBJ2-7 TRBV9 TRBD2 . 18 TGTGCCAGCAGCGTAGACGGGAGACTAGCGGGAGAGTCGGGCGAGCAGTACTTC CASSVDGRLAGESGEQYF
TRBJ2-1 TRBV4-1 . . 15 TGCGCCAGCAGCCAAAACTATGCTAGTCACAATGAGCAGTTCTTC CASSQNYASHNEQFF
TRBJ2-3 TRBV7-3 . . 16 TGTGCCAGCAGCTTAAGGACAACCACTAGCACAGATACGCAGTATTTT CASSLRTTTSTDTQYF
TRBJ2-7 TRBV28 . . 15 TGTGCCAGCAGTTCTCAGGAGGGAAAAGCCGACGAGCAGTACTTC CASSSQEGKADEQYF
TRBJ2-7 TRBV18 . few 13 TGTGCCAGCTCACTCATACAGGGTGGCGAGCAGTACTTC CASSLIQGGEQYF
TRBJ2-5 TRBV25-1 . . 15 TGTGCCAGCAGCCCAGAGAGGGCTCCCCAAGAGACCCAGTACTTC CASSPERAPQETQYF
TRBJ2-3 TRBV25-1 TRBD2 . 16 TGTGCCAGCAGTGAATCAGCGGGAGAAGGCGCAGATACGCAGTATTTT CASSESAGEGADTQYF
TRBJ2-1 TRBV27 TRBD2 . 16 TGTGCCAGCAGTTCCACTGGCGGGAGCTCCTACAATGAGCAGTTCTTC CASSSTGGSSYNEQFF
TRBJ2-7 TRBV28 . . 12 TGTGCCAGCAGTAACACAGGCCACGAGCAGTACTTC CASSNTGHEQYF
TRBJ2-7 TRBV6-4 TRBD1 few 14 TGTGCCAGCAGTGTAGAGACAGGGGACCACGAGCAGTACTTC CASSVETGDHEQYF
TRBJ2-7 TRBV5-4 . once 13 TGTGCCAGCAGCTCGATTGAGTCGGTAGAGCAGTACTTC CASSSIESVEQYF
TRBJ2-1 TRBV6-5 TRBD2 . 14 TGTGCCAGCAGTTACTCGACAGCGGGAGGTGAGCAGTTCTTC CASSYSTAGGEQFF
TRBJ2-1 TRBV27 . . 15 TGTGCCAGCAGTTTAGCGCCGCTCTCCTACAATGAGCAGTTCTTC CASSLAPLSYNEQFF
TRBJ1-1 TRBV2 . once 15 TGTGCCAGCAGAGTGGGCCGAGGGGGGAACACTGAAGCTTTCTTT CASRVGRGGNTEAFF
TRBJ2-6 TRBV2 . . 17 TGTGCCAGCAGTGAAGCACCGCCCAGCTCTGGGGCCAACGTCCTGACTTTC CASSEAPPSSGANVLTF
TRBJ2-3 TRBV13 TRBD2 . 15 TGTGCCAGCAGCTTTCGAGCGGGAGTAGAAGATACGCAGTATTTT CASSFRAGVEDTQYF
TRBJ2-1 TRBV9 TRBD2 . 16 TGTGCCAGCAGCCCTCCCGGGACTAGCGGGAGTGGTGAGCAGTTCTTC CASSPPGTSGSGEQFF
TRBJ2-7 TRBV7-6 . . 14 TGTGCCAGCAGCTTAGCCGGTACCTCCTACGAGCAGTACTTC CASSLAGTSYEQYF
TRBJ2-1 TRBV27 . . 14 TGTGCCAGCAGTTTATCGAACTCCTACAATGAGCAGTTCTTC CASSLSNSYNEQFF
TRBJ2-7 TRBV18 . . 14 TGTGCCAGCTCACCAGATAGAGAGTCCTACGAGCAGTACTTC CASSPDRESYEQYF
TRBJ2-5 TRBV7-9 . . 14 TGTGCCAGCAGCTTAAGACCGCTACGGGAGACCCAGTACTTC CASSLRPLRETQYF
TRBJ2-7 TRBV7-9 TRBD1 once 14 TGTGCCAGCAGCTCCCTAGGACAGGCCTACGAGCAGTACTTC CASSSLGQAYEQYF
TRBJ2-3 TRBV14 . . 15 TGTGCCAGCAGCCATGATCTGGCCCCAACAGATACGCAGTATTTT CASSHDLAPTDTQYF
TRBJ2-7 TRBV11-2 TRBD2 . 15 TGTGCCAGCAGCTTATTCCCCCGCGGGAGCCTCGAGCAGTACTTC CASSLFPRGSLEQYF
TRBJ2-7 TRBV28 TRBD2 . 14 TGTGCCAGCAGTGCTCTAGCGGGAAACTACGAGCAGTACTTC CASSALAGNYEQYF
TRBJ1-5 TRBV7-2 . . 13 TGTGCCAGCAGCTTAGAAAGGAACAGCCGACAGCATTTT CASSLERNSRQHF
TRBJ2-6 TRBV7-9 . . 19 TGTGCCAGCAGCGCTCGGACAGAGCCAGCAAGCTCTGGGGCCAACGTCCTGACTTTC CASSARTEPASSGANVLTF
TRBJ1-1 TRBV9 . . 16 TGTGCCAGCAGCGTACGCCCCTCTGGTTCGGGGACTGAAGCTTTCTTT CASSVRPSGSGTEAFF
TRBJ1-4 TRBV5-4 TRBD1 . 15 TGTGCCAGCAGCGGGACAGGGGCCCCAAATGAAAAACTGTTTTTT CASSGTGAPNEKLFF
TRBJ2-1 TRBV9 TRBD2 . 17 TGTGCCAGCAGCGCCCGTACTAGCGGGAGGTCCTACAATGAGCAGTTCTTC CASSARTSGRSYNEQFF
TRBJ2-2 TRBV7-2 TRBD1 . 16 TGTGCCAGCAGCTCCCGGACAGGGGGGGGCACCGGGGAGCTGTTTTTT CASSSRTGGGTGELFF
TRBJ2-4 TRBV7-2 . . 15 TGTGCCAGCAGCCTCGGGACGGGGCACAAAAACATTCAGTACTTC CASSLGTGHKNIQYF
TRBJ2-1 TRBV30 TRBD2 . 20 TGTGCCTGGAGTATCGGAGTATTAGCGGGAGGGCCGAGCTCCTACAATGAGCAGTTCTTC CAWSIGVLAGGPSSYNEQFF
TRBJ1-5 TRBV6-1 . . 13 TGTGCCAGCAGTGTATCGAGAAATCAGCCCCAGCATTTT CASSVSRNQPQHF
TRBJ2-1 TRBV7-6 . . 11 TGTGCCAGCAGCTTAAGCGATGAGCAGTTCTTC CASSLSDEQFF
TRBJ1-5 TRBV10-1 . . 14 TGCGCCAGCAGTGAGTCAGGTTTTGATCAGCCCCAGCATTTT CASSESGFDQPQHF